Listed here are 24 T cell receptor beta chains from one sample, sequenced in a study of blood T cell repertoires in COVID-19. This table comes from immunoSEQ multiplex PCR, and its TCRdb copy is limited to in-frame clones, with some not included. The sample records 25,000 or so clones, more than 80% being singletons. The specimen sequenced was peripheral blood. All receptors come from a woman of 80 years or more with active or convalescent COVID-19.

This clone was seen a handful of times. The CDR3 spells CATSDTITGGGYGYTF. In DNA form, the CDR3 reads TGTGCCACCAGTGATACCATTACAGGGGGGGGCTATGGCTACACCTTC. This chain connects TRBV24-1 to TRBJ1-2; TRBD1 matches at 8 bases. Trimming removed 3 bases from V and 4 bases from J; junction bases left unmatched: 9. Germline CDR1 reads KGHDR; CDR2 reads SFDVKD. CDR3 length: 16 amino acids.

J is TRBJ2-6 and V is TRBV6-2 or TRBV6-3; a weak D match, TRBD2 (6 bases). V lost 5 bases and J lost 3, with 20 bases in between. The CDR3 is made up of 18 amino acids. Germline V gives CDR1 MNHEY, CDR2 SVGEGT. The CDR3, as DNA: TGTGCCAGCAGTAGCTCGGGACTGGGGTTTGTTGGGGCCAACGTCCTGACTTTC. Protein sequence: CASSSSGLGFVGANVLTF.

The V and J genes are TRBV2 and TRBJ2-7, with TRBD2 identical over 9 bases. The germline V gene encodes CDR1 SNHLY and CDR2 FYNNEI. Trimming removed 5 bases from V and 0 bases from J; junction bases left unmatched: 5. This CDR3 comprises 15 residues. In DNA form, the CDR3 reads TGTGCCAGCAGTACCTCTAGCGGGGCCTCCTACGAGCAGTACTTC. Translated: CASSTSSGASYEQYF.

The V gene is TRBV27, the J gene TRBJ2-6; TRBD2 aligns across 8 bases. After removal of 6 bases from V and 1 base from J, the junction contained 2 bases not matched to a gene. CDR3 size: 15 residues. CDR1 and CDR2 (germline): MNHEY, SMNVEV (reference sequence). CDR3 in DNA: TGTGCCAGCAGGGGCGGGGGGTCTGGGGCCAACGTCCTGACTTTC. It yields the protein CASRGGGSGANVLTF.

V usage is TRBV7-3 and J usage is TRBJ1-2; D gene ambiguous. The CDR3 covers 13 residues. Trimming stripped 0 bases from V and 3 bases from J, with 5 bases between. Germline assignment: CDR1 SGHTA and CDR2 FQGTGA. CDR3 sequence: CASSLTRDYGYTF. The CDR3 DNA sequence: TGTGCCAGCAGCTTAACTCGGGACTATGGCTACACCTTC.

V is TRBV4-2 and J is TRBJ2-1, with 12 bases lining up with TRBD2. Germline V gives CDR1 LGHNA, CDR2 YNFKEQ. V was pared by 1 base and J by 7 bases, with 14 bases of the junction left unmatched. The CDR3 is 19 amino acids. The CDR3 nucleotides are TGTGCCAGCAGCCAAGTCTGGGCGCGACTAGCGGGAGAAAGGAATGAGCAGTTCTTC. Its protein is CASSQVWARLAGERNEQFF.

The genes are TRBV19 and TRBJ1-3; 7 bases map to TRBD1. CDR1 and CDR2 from the germline V gene are LNHDA and SQIVND (reference sequence). Unmatched junction bases numbered 11, after V lost 7 bases and J lost 8 bases. The CDR3 has 14 amino acids. CDR3 sequence (DNA): TGTGCCAGTAAGCAGGACAGGAGTGGGGACACCATATATTTT. It codes for CASKQDRSGDTIYF.

In its sample, this clone was seen once. The chain employs TRBV6-4 and TRBJ1-2; perhaps TRBD1 as D (5 bases). CDR3 length: 17 residues. Looked up from germline, CDR1 is MRHNA and CDR2 is SNTAGT. Trimming took off 3 bases at V and 0 bases at J, with 17 bases between the two ends. CDR3 nucleotide sequence: TGTGCCAGCAGTGAAGAGTGGGGCCAGATCCCTAACTATGGCTACACCTTC. Protein sequence: CASSEEWGQIPNYGYTF.

The chain recombines TRBV6-5 with TRBJ1-1; TRBD1 matches at 10 bases. J lost 8 bases, V lost 1 base, and 7 bases had no gene match. From germline, CDR1 is MNHEY and CDR2 SVGAGI. The CDR3 length is 15 residues. CDR3: CASSYYRQGASEAFF. The CDR3 DNA sequence: TGTGCCAGCAGTTACTATAGACAGGGGGCGTCCGAAGCTTTCTTT.

This chain links TRBV3-1 (or the pseudogene TRBV3-2) with TRBJ2-1; a weak D match, TRBD1 (6 bases). V lost 3 bases, J lost 1 base, and 7 bases lay in between. Germline V gene lookup returns CDR1 LGHDT and CDR2 YNNKEL (reference sequence). There are 14 residues in the CDR3. CDR3 in DNA: TGTGCCAGCAGCCACAGGGGTTCCTACAATGAGCAGTTCTTC. Its protein product is CASSHRGSYNEQFF.

The rearrangement links TRBV29-1 to TRBJ2-7; TRBD1 agrees at 7 bases. Germline V CDR1 and CDR2: SQVTM, ANQGSEA. Trimming removed 6 bases from V and 0 bases from J; junction bases left unmatched: 11. The CDR3 has 15 residues. DNA of the CDR3: TGCAGCGTATACGGGATACAGGGGAGCTCCTACGAGCAGTACTTC. It codes for CSVYGIQGSSYEQYF.

This chain links TRBV5-1 with TRBJ2-7; D gene uncertain. This CDR3 has 15 amino acids. Germline lookup yields CDR1 SGHRS and CDR2 YFSETQ. Trimming stripped 0 bases from V and 2 bases from J, with 12 bases between. CDR3 sequence (DNA): TGCGCCAGCAGCTTGGGGCAGGCGTCACCCTACGAGCAGTACTTC. Amino acids: CASSLGQASPYEQYF.

V and J are TRBV28 and TRBJ2-2, with 8 bases fitting TRBD2. The CDR3 consists of 14 residues. Germline values: CDR1 MDHEN, CDR2 SYDVKM. The V segment lost 5 bases and the J segment 6 bases; nucleotides outside the gene matches: 5. CDR3 sequence reads: CASSTPGLAGELFF. In nucleotides, the CDR3 is TGTGCCAGCAGTACCCCGGGACTAGCCGGGGAGCTGTTTTTT.

The chain recombines TRBV6-6 with TRBJ2-5; TRBD1 matches 8 bases. J was trimmed by 2 bases and V by 8 bases; bases with no gene match: 4. In germline, CDR1 is MNHNY, CDR2 SVGAGI (reference sequence). The CDR3 is 13 amino acids. Here the CDR3 reads CASRGQGQETQYF. CDR3 DNA: TGTGCCAGCCGTGGACAGGGACAAGAGACCCAGTACTTC.

This clone was recorded only once. The chain joins TRBV7-6 to TRBJ2-3, with 10 bases lining up with TRBD1. The V gene end was trimmed by 6 bases and the J gene end by 7 bases; junction bases not matched to a gene: 13. The CDR3 is 16 residues long. Germline loops: CDR1 SGHVS, CDR2 FNYEAQ. CDR3 coding DNA: TGTGCCAGCAGTTATCAACCCGGGACAGGGGTCAATACGCAGTATTTT. This translates into CASSYQPGTGVNTQYF.

The rearrangement uses TRBV19 and TRBJ2-3; 8 nucleotides align to TRBD1. Germline lookup yields CDR1 LNHDA and CDR2 SQIVND (reference sequence). This CDR3 has 15 residues. The trim removed 5 bases at V and 0 bases at J, leaving 4 bases unmatched. CDR3 sequence: CASSVYRGSTDTQYF. In DNA form, the CDR3 reads TGTGCCAGTAGTGTATACAGGGGGAGCACAGATACGCAGTATTTT.

The chain carries TRBV6-5 and TRBJ2-5; D possibly corresponds to TRBD1 (6 bases). There are 14 residues in the CDR3. V lost 4 bases to trimming and J lost 5 bases, with 14 bases between them. In germline, CDR1 is MNHEY, CDR2 SVGAGI. The CDR3: CASSFRDTGETQYF. CDR3 nucleotides: TGTGCCAGCAGTTTCCGGGACACGGGGGAGACCCAGTACTTC.

The chain links TRBV4-2 to TRBJ2-7; 7 positions agree with TRBD2. This CDR3 region has 16 residues. The ends lost 1 base at V and 7 bases at J; junction bases unmatched: 13. Germline V gene lookup returns CDR1 LGHNA and CDR2 YNFKEQ. For the CDR3, the DNA is TGTGCCAGCAGCCAAGCTCGCCCAACGCAAGCGGGGGAGCAGTACTTC. It codes for CASSQARPTQAGEQYF.

The V call is TRBV5-6, the J call TRBJ2-5; 11 bases fit TRBD2. V was pared by 4 bases and J by 0 bases, with 8 bases of the junction left unmatched. The germline gives CDR1 SGHDT, CDR2 YYEEEE. The CDR3 covers 17 residues. This chain's CDR3 is CASSRGLAETYQETQYF. The DNA for the CDR3 is TGTGCCAGCAGCAGGGGACTAGCGGAGACGTACCAAGAGACCCAGTACTTC.

This clone came up a few times. V and J are TRBV9 and TRBJ1-1, with D perhaps TRBD1 (5 bases). V gave up 4 bases and J gave up 4 bases, with 20 bases separating them. From germline, CDR1 is SGDLS and CDR2 YYNGEE. The CDR3 is 16 residues long. CDR3 sequence (DNA): TGTGCCAGCAGCCCCCGTTGGGGGGGGATAGGCACTGAAGCTTTCTTT. Translated, it gives CASSPRWGGIGTEAFF.

The chain combines TRBV6-1 with TRBJ1-6; D unclear. V gave up 3 bases and J gave up 7 bases, with 22 bases separating them. Germline V gene data show CDR1 as MNHNS and CDR2 as SASEGT. CDR3 length equals 18 residues. The CDR3, as DNA: TGTGCCAGCAGTGAGCTTAATTGGGGAGTTTTTAGGAATTCACCCCTCCACTTT. Protein product: CASSELNWGVFRNSPLHF.

J is TRBJ2-7 and V is TRBV6-6, with D perhaps TRBD2 (5 bases). The CDR3 loop spans 13 amino acids. With 4 bases removed from V and 7 bases from J, the gap between germline ends came to 14 bases. Germline V gene data show CDR1 as MNHNY and CDR2 as SVGAGI (reference sequence). This CDR3 reads CASSSVRRIEQYF. Here the CDR3 DNA reads TGTGCCAGCAGTTCAGTGCGGAGGATTGAGCAGTACTTC.

For the CDR3, the DNA is TGTGCCAGCTCACCTCAGGAGAACACTGAAGCTTTCTTT. As protein: CASSPQENTEAFF. V usage is TRBV18 and J usage is TRBJ1-1; D is uncertain. This CDR3 is built from 13 residues. The V gene lost 3 bases and the J gene lost 1 base, with 6 bases spanning the gap. Germline V gene sequence: CDR1 KGHSH, CDR2 LQKENI.

This clone was counted only a few times. The genes are TRBV5-5 and TRBJ2-2; D possibly corresponds to TRBD1 (5 bases). V lost 1 base, J lost 3 bases, and 10 bases lay in between. Per the germline V gene, CDR1 is SGHKS and CDR2 is YYEKEE (reference sequence). The CDR3 covers 15 residues. In DNA form, the CDR3 reads TGTGCCAGCAGCTTGTTTCAAGGGGACACCGGGGAGCTGTTTTTT. It yields the protein CASSLFQGDTGELFF.